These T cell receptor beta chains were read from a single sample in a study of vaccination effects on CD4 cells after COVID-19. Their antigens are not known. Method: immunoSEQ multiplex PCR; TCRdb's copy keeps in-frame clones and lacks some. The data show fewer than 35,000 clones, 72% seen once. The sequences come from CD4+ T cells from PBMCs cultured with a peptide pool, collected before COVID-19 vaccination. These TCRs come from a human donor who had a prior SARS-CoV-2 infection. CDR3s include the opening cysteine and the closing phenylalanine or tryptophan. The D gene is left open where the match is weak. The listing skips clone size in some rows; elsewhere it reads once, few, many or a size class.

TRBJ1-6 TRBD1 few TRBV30 TGTGCCTGGAGTCCGGGACAGGGTATTTCACCCCTCCACTTT CAWSPGQGISPLHF
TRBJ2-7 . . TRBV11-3 TGTGCCAGCAGCTCGGGGACTCCTGGCGTGGAGCAGTACTTC CASSSGTPGVEQYF
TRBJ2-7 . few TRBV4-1 TGCGCCAGCAGCCAAGATACATACGAGCAGTACTTC CASSQDTYEQYF
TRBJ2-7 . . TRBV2 TGTGCCAGCAGTAGCACAGGTTACGAGCAGTACTTC CASSSTGYEQYF
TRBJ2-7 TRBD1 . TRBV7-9 TGTGCCAGCAGCGCGACGGGACAGGATAGCGAGCAGTACTTC CASSATGQDSEQYF
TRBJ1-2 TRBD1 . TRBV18 TGTGCCAGCTCACCTGGGACAGACTATGGCTACACCTTC CASSPGTDYGYTF
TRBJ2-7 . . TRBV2 TGTGCCAGCCAACCACCGAGCTCCTACGAGCAGTACTTC CASQPPSSYEQYF
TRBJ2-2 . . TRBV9 TGTGCCAGCAGCGTAGACCTCACCGGGGAGCTGTTTTTT CASSVDLTGELFF
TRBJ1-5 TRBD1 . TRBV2 TGTGCCAGCAGAGGACAGGGGAATCAGCCCCAGCATTTT CASRGQGNQPQHF
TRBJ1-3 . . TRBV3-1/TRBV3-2 TGTGCCAGCAGCCCGCGACAGTCCGGAAACACCATATATTTT CASSPRQSGNTIYF
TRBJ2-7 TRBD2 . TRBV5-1 TGCGCCAGCAGCTTGGCCGCTAGCGGGGGCCTTTCCTACGAGCAGTACTTC CASSLAASGGLSYEQYF
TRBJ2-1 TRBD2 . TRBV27 TGTGCCAGCAGGACTAGCGGGAGCTCCTACAATGAGCAGTTCTTC CASRTSGSSYNEQFF
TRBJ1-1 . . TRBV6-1 TGTGCCAGCAGTGTCGCAGCGACGAACACTGAAGCTTTCTTT CASSVAATNTEAFF
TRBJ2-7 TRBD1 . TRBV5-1 TGCGCCAGCAGCCAGGCTGGTAGGGGGCCGGATTATTACGAGCAGTACTTC CASSQAGRGPDYYEQYF
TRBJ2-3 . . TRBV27 TGTGCCAGCAGTTTATTGACAGGTGTCATGGATACGCAGTATTTT CASSLLTGVMDTQYF
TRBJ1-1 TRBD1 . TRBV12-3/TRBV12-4 TGTGCCAGCACCGGGACAGGGGGCCGTGAGGCTTTCTTT CASTGTGGREAFF
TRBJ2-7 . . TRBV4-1 TGCGCCAGCAGCCAAGACTGGCGCTTAGTTGGCGAGCAGTACTTC CASSQDWRLVGEQYF
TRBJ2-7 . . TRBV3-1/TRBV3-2 TGTGCCAGCAGCCCCGGGACACATCCCTACGAGCAGTACTTC CASSPGTHPYEQYF
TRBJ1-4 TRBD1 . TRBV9 TGTGCCAGCAGCGTGTCGGCAGGGGGGACTAATGAAAAACTGTTTTTT CASSVSAGGTNEKLFF
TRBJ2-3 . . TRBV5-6 TGTGCCAGCAGCAGCACAGATACGCAGTATTTT CASSSTDTQYF
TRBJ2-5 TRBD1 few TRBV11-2 TGTGCCAGCAGCGGACAGGGACAGACAATCGGGACCCAGTACTTC CASSGQGQTIGTQYF
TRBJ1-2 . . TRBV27 TGTGCCAGCAAACCTAACAGGGACCCCAACCTTAACTATGGCTACACCTTC CASKPNRDPNLNYGYTF
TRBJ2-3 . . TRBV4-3 TGCGCCAGCAGCCGGGTAAGGCAGAATGATGCAGATACGCAGTATTTT CASSRVRQNDADTQYF
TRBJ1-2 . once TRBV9 TGTGCCAGCAGCGTAGGCTCACATAACTATGGCTACACCTTC CASSVGSHNYGYTF
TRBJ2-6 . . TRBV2 TGTGCCAGCAGTGAACAGGGGCGATCTGGGGCCAACGTCCTGACTTTC CASSEQGRSGANVLTF
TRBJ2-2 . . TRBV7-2 TGTGCCAGCAGTTGGGGGGAAATCACCGGGGAGCTGTTTTTT CASSWGEITGELFF
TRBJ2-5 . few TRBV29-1 TGCAGCGTTGAAAGGGGGGCCGGGGAGACCCAGTACTTC CSVERGAGETQYF
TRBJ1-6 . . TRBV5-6 TGTGCCAGCAGCTTCAGCAAGTGGAGGACCTATAATTCACCCCTCCACTTT CASSFSKWRTYNSPLHF
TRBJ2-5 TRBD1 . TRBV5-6 TGTGCCAGCAGCCCCCCCGGGACAGATTTGCCCCAGTACTTC CASSPPGTDLPQYF
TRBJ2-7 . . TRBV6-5 TGTGCCAGCAGTTACTCGAGCCTAGCTATCCACGAGCAGTACTTC CASSYSSLAIHEQYF
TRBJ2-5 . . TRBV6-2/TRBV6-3 TGTGCCAGCAACCCCCGGTTGGGGGGAGAGACCCAGTACTTC CASNPRLGGETQYF
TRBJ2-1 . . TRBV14 TGTGCCAGCAGCCAAGTGGGGGGGCCCTCCTACAATGAGCAGTTCTTC CASSQVGGPSYNEQFF
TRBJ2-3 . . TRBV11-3 TGTGCCAGCAGCTTAGTGGGGGCTGGGGCTGGCACAGATACGCAGTATTTT CASSLVGAGAGTDTQYF